This T cell receptor (beta chain) stems from a study of T cell clonotyping in hematopoietic cell transplantation. TCRdb's table, derived via immunoSEQ multiplex PCR, lists solely in-frame clones and lacks some. The sample shows tens of thousands of clones, approximately 82% of them seen only once. There are 12 residues in the CDR3. Germline CDR1 LNHNV, CDR2 YYDKDF (reference sequence). V lost 5 bases, J lost 5 bases, and 9 bases lay in between. Stated time point: recipient sample about 28 days before transplant, after cytoreduction. The receptor comes from a man in his 60s with myelodysplastic syndrome. Some clones in this sample may be carry-over from other donors' samples. This specimen was peripheral blood mononuclear cells, taken before stem cell transplant. V gene TRBV15 combines with J gene TRBJ2-5; D gene unclear. The CDR3 spells CATSPNGETQYF. The CDR3 DNA sequence: TGTGCCACCAGCCCGAATGGGGAGACCCAGTACTTC.